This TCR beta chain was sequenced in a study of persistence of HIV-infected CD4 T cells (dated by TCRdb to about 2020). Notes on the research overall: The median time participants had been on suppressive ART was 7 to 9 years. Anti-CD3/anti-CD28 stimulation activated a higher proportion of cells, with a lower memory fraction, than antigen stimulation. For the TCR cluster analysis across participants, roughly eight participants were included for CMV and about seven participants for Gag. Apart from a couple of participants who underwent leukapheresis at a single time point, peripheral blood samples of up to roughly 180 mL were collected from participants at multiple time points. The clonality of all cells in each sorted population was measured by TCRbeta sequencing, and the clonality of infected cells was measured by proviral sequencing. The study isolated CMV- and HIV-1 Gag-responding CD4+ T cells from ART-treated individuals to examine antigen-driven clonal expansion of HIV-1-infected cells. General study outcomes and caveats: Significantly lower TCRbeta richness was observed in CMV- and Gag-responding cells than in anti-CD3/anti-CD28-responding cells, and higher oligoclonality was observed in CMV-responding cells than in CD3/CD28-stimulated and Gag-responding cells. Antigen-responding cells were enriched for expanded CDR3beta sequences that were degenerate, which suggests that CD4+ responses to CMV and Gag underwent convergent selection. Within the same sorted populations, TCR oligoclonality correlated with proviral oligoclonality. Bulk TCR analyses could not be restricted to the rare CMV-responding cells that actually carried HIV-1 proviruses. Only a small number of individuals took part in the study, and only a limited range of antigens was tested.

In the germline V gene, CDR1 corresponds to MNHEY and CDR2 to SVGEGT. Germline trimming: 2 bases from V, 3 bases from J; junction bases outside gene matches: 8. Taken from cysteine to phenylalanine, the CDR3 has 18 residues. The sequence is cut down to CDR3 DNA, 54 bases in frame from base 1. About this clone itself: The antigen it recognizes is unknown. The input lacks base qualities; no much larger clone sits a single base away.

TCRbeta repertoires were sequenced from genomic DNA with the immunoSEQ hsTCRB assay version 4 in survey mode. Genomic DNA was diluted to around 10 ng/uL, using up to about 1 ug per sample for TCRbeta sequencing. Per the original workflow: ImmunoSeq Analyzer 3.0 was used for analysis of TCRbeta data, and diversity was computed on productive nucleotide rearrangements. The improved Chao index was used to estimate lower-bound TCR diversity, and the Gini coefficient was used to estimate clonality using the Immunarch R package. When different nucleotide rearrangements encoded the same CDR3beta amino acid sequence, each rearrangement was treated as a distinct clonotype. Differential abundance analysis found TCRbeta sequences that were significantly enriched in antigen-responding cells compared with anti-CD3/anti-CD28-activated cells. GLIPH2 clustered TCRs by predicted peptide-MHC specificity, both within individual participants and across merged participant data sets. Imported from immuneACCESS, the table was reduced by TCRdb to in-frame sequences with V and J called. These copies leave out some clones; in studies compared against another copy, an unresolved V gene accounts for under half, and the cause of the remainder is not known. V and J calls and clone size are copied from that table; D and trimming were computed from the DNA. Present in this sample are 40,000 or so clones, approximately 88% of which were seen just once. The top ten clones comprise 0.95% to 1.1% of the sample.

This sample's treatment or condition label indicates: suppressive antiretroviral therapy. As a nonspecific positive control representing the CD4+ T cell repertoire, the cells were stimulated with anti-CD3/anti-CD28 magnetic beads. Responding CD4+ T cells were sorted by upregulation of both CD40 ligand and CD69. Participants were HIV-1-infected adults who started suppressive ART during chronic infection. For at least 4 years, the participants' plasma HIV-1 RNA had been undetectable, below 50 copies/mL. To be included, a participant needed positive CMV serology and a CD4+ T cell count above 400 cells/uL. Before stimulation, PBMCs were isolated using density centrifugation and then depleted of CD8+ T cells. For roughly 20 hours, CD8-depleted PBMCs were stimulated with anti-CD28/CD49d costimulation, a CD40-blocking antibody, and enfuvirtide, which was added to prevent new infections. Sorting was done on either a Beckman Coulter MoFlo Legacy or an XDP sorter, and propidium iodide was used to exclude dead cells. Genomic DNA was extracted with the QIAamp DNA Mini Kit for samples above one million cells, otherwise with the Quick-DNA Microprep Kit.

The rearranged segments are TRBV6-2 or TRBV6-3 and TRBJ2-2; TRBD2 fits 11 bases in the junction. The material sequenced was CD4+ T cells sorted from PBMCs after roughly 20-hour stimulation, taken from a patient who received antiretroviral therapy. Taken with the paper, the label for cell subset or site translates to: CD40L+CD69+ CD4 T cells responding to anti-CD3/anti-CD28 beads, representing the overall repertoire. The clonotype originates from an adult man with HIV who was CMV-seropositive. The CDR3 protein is CASSYLGLAGGDTGELFF. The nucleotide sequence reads TGTGCCAGCAGTTACCTAGGGCTAGCGGGGGGAGACACCGGGGAGCTGTTTTTT.